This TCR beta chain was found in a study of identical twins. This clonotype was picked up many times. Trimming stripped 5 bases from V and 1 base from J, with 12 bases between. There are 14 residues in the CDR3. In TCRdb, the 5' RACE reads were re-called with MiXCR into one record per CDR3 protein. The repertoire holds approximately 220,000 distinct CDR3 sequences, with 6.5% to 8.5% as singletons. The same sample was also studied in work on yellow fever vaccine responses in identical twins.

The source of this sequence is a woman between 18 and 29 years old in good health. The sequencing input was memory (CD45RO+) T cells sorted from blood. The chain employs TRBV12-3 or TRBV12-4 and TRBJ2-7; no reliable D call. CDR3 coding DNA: TGTGCCAGCAGTATAGAAGCCGCTTCCTACGAGCAGTACTTC. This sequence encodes CASSIEAASYEQYF.